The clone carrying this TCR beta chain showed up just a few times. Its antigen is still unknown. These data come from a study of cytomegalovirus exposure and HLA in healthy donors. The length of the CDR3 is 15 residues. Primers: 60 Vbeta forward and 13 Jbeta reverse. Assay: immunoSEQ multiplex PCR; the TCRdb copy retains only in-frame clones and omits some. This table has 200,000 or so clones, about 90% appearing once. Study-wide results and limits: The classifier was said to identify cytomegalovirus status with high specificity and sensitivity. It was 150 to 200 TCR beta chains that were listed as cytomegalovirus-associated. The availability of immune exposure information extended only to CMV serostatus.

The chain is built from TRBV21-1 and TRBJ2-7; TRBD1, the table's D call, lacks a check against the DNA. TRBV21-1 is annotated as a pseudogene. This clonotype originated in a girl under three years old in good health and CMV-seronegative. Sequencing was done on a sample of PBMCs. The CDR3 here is CASSIRTGTGYEQYF. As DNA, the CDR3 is TGTGCCAGCAGCATAAGAACCGGGACAGGCTACGAGCAGTACTTC.